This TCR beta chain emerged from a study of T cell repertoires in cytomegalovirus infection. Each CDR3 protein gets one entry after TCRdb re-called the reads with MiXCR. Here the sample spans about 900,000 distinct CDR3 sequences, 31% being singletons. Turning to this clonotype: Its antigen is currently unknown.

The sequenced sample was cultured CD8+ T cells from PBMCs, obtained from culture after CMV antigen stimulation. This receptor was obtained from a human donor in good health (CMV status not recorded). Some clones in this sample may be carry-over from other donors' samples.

This CDR3 reads CASSTARDRPNTGELFF. For the CDR3, the DNA is TGTGCCAGCAGCACGGCCAGGGACAGGCCCAACACCGGGGAGCTGTTTTTT. V gene TRBV11-3 combines with J gene TRBJ2-2; 8 bases map to TRBD1. This CDR3 is 17 amino acids long. Trimming at V came to 5 bases and at J to 2 bases, leaving 10 bases not matched to a gene. In germline, CDR1 is SGHNT, CDR2 YENEEA.